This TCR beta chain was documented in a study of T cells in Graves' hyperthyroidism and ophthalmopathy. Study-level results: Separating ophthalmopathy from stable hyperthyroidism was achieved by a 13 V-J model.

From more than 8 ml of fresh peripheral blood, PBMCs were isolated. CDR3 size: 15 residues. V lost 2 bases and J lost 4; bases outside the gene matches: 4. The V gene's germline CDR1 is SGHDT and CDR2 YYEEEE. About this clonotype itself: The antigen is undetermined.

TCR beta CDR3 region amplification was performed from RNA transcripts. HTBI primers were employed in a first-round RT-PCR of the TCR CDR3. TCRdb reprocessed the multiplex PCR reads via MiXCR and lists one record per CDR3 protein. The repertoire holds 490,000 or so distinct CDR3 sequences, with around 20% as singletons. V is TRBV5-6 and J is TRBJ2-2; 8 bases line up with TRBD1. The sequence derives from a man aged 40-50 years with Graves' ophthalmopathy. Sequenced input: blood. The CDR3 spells CASSFRGRRTGELFF. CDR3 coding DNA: TGTGCCAGCAGCTTCAGGGGGCGCCGCACCGGGGAGCTGTTTTTT.